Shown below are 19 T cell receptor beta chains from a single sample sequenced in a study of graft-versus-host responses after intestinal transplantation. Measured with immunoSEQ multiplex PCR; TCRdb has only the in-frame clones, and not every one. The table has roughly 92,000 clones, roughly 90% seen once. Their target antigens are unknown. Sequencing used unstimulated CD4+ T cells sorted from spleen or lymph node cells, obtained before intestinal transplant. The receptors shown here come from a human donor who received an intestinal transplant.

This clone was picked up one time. The CDR3 protein is CASSPSGGGADTQYF. CDR3 in DNA: TGTGCCAGCAGCCCCTCAGGCGGGGGGGCGGATACGCAGTATTTT. This chain links TRBV9 with TRBJ2-3; 9 nucleotides align to TRBD2. The CDR3 has 15 residues. Trimming at V came to 4 bases and at J to 6 bases, leaving 9 bases not matched to a gene. Per germline, CDR1 SGDLS and CDR2 YYNGEE.

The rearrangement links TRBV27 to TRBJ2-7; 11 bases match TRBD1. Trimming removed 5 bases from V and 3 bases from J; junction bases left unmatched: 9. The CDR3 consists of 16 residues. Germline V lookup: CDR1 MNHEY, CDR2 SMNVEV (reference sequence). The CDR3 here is CASSRHRDRGNYEQYF. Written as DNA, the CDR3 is TGTGCCAGCAGTCGCCACCGGGACAGGGGGAACTACGAGCAGTACTTC.

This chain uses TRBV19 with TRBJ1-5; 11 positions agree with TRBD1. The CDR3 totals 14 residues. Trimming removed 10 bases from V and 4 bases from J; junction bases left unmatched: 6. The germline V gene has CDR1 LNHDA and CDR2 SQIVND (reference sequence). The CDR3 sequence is CATRDRGANQPQHF. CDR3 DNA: TGTGCCACACGGGACAGGGGGGCAAATCAGCCCCAGCATTTT.

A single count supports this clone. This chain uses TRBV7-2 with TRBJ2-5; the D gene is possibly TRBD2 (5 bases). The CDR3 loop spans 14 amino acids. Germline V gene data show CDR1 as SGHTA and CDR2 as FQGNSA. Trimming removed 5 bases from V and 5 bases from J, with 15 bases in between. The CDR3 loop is CASSPSTRRETQYF. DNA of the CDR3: TGTGCCAGCAGCCCTAGCACCCGCCGGGAGACCCAGTACTTC.

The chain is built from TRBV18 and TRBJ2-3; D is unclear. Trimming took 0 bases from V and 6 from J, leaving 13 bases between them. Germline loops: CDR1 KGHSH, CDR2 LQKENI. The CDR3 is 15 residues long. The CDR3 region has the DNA TGTGCCAGCTCACCACCGTCTGCCGCCGGGGATACGCAGTATTTT. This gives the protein CASSPPSAAGDTQYF.

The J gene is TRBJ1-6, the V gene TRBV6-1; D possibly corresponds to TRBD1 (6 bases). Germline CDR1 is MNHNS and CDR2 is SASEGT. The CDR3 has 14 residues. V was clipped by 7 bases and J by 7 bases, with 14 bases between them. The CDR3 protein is CASTRTVTNSPLHF. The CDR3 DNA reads TGTGCCAGCACTAGGACAGTAACCAATTCACCCCTCCACTTT.

In DNA form, the CDR3 reads TGTGCCAGCAGCGTAGTAGCCTCTGGGGCCAACGTCCTGACTTTC. Translation: CASSVVASGANVLTF. This rearrangement joins TRBV9 to TRBJ2-6; D call uncertain. CDR3 length equals 15 residues. Trimming took 0 bases from V and 0 from J, leaving 4 bases between them. CDR1 and CDR2 from the germline V gene are SGDLS and YYNGEE. Drawing the rest from reference TRBV9 and TRBJ2-6, the complete variable domain is DSGVTQTPKHLITATGQRVTLRCSPRSGDLSVYWYQQSLDQGLQFLIQYYNGEERAKGNILERFSAQQFPDLHSELNLSSLELGDSALYFCASSVVASGANVLTFGAGSRLTVL.

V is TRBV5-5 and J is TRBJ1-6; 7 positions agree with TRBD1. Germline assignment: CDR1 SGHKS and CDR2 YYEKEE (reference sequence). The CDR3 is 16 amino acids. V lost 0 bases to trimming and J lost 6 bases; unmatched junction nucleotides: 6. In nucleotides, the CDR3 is TGTGCCAGCAGCTTGGGCCCGGGACAGTTTAATTCACCCCTCCACTTT. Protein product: CASSLGPGQFNSPLHF.

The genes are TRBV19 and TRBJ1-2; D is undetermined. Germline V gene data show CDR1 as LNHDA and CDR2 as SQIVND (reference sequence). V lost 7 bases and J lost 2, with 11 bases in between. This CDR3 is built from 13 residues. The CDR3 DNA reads TGTGCCAGTATGAATGGAGGAAACTATGGCTACACCTTC. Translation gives CASMNGGNYGYTF.

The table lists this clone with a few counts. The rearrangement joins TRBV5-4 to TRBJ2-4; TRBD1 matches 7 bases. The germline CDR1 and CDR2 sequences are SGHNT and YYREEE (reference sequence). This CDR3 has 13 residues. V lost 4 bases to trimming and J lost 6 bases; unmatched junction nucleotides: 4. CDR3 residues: CASSEGQSNIQYF. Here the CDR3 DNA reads TGTGCCAGCAGCGAGGGACAGTCAAACATTCAGTACTTC.

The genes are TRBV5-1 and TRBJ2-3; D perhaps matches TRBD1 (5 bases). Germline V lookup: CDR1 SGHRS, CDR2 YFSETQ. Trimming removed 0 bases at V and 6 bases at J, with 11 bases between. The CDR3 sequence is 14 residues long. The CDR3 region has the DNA TGCGCCAGCAGCTTGGCAGGGATAGGGGATACGCAGTATTTT. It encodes CASSLAGIGDTQYF.

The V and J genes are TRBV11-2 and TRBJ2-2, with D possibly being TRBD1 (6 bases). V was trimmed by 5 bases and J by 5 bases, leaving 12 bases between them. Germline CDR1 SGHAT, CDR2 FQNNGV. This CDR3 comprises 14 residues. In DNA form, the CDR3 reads TGTGCCAGCAGCACGGGACACAATACCGGGGAGCTGTTTTTT. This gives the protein CASSTGHNTGELFF. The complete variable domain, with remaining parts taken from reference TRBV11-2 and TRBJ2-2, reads EAGVAQSPRYKIIEKRQSVAFWCNPISGHATLYWYQQILGQGPKLLIQFQNNGVVDDSQLPKDRFSAERLKGVDSTLKIQPAKLEDSAVYLCASSTGHNTGELFFGEGSRLTVL.

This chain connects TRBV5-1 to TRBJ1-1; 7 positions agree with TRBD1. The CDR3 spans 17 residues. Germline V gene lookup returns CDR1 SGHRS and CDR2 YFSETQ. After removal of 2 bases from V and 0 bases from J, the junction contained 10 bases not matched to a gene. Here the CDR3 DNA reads TGCGCCAGCAGCTTCAAGGCTACCGGGACAGTGAACACTGAAGCTTTCTTT. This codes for CASSFKATGTVNTEAFF.

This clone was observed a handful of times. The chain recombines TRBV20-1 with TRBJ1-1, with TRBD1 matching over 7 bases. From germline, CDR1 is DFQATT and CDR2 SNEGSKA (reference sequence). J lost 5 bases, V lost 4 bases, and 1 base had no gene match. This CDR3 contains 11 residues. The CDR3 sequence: CSATGGTEAFF. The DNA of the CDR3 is TGCAGTGCTACAGGGGGTACTGAAGCTTTCTTT.

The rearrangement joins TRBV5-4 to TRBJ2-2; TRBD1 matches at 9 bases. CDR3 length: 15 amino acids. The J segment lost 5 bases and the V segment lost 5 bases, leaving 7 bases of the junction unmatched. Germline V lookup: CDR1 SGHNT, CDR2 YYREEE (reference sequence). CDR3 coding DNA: TGTGCCAGCAGTCGCCGGGACAGGGTGACCGGGGAGCTGTTTTTT. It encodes CASSRRDRVTGELFF.

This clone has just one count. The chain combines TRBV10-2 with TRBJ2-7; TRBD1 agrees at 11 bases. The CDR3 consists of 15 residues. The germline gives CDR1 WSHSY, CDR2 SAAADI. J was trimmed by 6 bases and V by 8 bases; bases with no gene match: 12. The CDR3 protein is CASGVGGQGAVEQYF. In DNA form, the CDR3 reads TGCGCCAGCGGGGTTGGCGGACAGGGGGCTGTCGAGCAGTACTTC.

The CDR3 region is CASSEAPGGKLFF. The DNA for the CDR3 is TGCGCCAGCAGTGAGGCACCCGGAGGAAAACTGTTTTTT. The chain uses TRBV10-1 and TRBJ1-4; D remains unclear. The CDR3 has 13 residues. The germline gives CDR1 WNHNN, CDR2 SYGVQD (reference sequence). The germline V and J ends were trimmed by 2 bases and 10 bases, with 11 bases remaining between them.

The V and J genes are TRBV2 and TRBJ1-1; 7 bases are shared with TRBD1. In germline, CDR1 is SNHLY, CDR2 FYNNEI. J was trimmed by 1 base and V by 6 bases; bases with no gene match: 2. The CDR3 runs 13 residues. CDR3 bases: TGTGCCAGCAGGGGACAGAAGAACACTGAAGCTTTCTTT. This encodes CASRGQKNTEAFF.

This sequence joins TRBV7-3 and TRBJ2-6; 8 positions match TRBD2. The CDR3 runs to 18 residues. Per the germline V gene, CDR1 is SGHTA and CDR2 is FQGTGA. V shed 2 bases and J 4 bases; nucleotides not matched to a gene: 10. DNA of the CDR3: TGTGCCAGCAGCTTATTCCGGGGGGGGCTTTCCGGGGCCAACGTCCTGACTTTC. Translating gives CASSLFRGGLSGANVLTF.